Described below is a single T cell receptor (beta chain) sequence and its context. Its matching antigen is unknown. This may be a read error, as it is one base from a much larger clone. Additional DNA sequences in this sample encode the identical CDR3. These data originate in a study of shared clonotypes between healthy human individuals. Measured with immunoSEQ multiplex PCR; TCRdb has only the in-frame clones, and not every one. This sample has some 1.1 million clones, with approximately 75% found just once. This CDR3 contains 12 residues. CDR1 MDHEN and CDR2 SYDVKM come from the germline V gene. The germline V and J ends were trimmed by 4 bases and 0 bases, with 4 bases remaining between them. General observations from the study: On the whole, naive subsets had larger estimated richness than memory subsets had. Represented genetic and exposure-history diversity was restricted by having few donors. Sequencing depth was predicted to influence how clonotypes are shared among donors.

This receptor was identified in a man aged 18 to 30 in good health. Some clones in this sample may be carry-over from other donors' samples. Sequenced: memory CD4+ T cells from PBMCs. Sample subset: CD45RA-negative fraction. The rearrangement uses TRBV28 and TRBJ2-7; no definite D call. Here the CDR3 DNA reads TGTGCCAGCAGTTCCGCCTCCTACGAGCAGTACTTC. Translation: CASSSASYEQYF.